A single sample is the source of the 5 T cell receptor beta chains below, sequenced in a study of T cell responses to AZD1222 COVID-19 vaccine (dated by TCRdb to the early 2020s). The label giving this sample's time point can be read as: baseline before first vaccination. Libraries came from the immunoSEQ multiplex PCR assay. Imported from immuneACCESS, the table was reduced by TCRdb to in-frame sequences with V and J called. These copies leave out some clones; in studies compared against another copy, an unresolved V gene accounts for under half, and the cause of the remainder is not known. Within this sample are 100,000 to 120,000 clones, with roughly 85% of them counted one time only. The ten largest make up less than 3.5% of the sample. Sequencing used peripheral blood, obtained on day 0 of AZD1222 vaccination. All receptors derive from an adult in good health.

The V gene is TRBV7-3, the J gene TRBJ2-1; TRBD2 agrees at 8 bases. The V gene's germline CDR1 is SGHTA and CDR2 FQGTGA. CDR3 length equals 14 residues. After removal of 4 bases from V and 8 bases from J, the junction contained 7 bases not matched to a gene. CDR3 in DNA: TGTGCCAGCAGCTCGGGACTAGGAACCGATGAGCAGTTCTTC. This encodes CASSSGLGTDEQFF.

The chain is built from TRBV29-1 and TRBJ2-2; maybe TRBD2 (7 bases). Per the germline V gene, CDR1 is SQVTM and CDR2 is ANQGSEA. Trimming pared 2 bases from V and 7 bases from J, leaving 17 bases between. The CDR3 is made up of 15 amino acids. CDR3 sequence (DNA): TGCAGCGTTGAACTACCCCGGGGGGCGGGCGGGGAGCTGTTTTTT. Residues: CSVELPRGAGGELFF.

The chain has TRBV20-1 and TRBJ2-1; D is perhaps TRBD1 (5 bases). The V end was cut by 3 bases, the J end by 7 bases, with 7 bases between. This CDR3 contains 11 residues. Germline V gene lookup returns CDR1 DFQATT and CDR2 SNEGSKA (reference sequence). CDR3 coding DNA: TGCAGTGCTAGTAGGGGAAATGAGCAGTTCTTC. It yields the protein CSASRGNEQFF.

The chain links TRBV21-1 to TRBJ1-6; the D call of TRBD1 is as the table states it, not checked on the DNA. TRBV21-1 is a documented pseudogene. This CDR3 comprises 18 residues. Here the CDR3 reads CASSRDGDRMIPRSPLHF. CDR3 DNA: TGTGCCAGCAGCCGGGACGGGGACAGGATGATTCCTAGATCACCCCTCCACTTT.

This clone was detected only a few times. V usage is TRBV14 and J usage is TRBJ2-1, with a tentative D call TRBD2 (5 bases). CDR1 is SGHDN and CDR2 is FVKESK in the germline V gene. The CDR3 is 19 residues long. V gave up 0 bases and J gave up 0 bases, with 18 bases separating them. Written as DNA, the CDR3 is TGTGCCAGCAGCCAAGATCCTCGGCGGGCGGAGAGCTCCTACAATGAGCAGTTCTTC. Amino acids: CASSQDPRRAESSYNEQFF.